The entry below gives a single T cell receptor beta chain sequence along with its context. What this receptor recognizes is not known. No base quality values were provided; no much bigger clone lies one nucleotide off. The CDR3, from cysteine to phenylalanine, totals 13 residues. Only the CDR3 DNA stays, 39 bases, in frame from base 1. V is reduced by 0 bases and J by 7 bases, leaving a spacing of 10 bases between them. The germline V gene gives CDR1 as SQVTM and CDR2 as ANQGSEA. Preparation of the library involved 5' RACE. Sequenced using an Illumina HiSeq 2500. A second PCR of about 6 to 12 cycles was run with a J-beta primer mix and a sample-barcoded 5' primer. Each TCR beta cDNA molecule received a unique molecular identifier from a template-switch 5' adaptor carrying 12 random nucleotides. At least 2.5 million CDR3-containing paired-end reads were obtained from each sample. First-strand cDNA was synthesized from all RNA with the Mint cDNA synthesis kit, primed by a TRBC-specific oligonucleotide. Following uracil-DNA glycosylase treatment, all cDNA underwent a first 18-cycle PCR with the universal primers M1SS and BC2_uni_R. The source study handled its data this way. Each sample was normalized by randomly selecting 1 million high-quality reads, each carrying a distinct molecular identifier. Instead of being binned into consensus sequences, reads that shared molecular identifiers were thrown out. CDR3 identification, clonotype clustering and error correction used MiTCR with a Q25 quality threshold and the strictest error-elimination algorithm. A nonparametric unseen species model with Euler transformation was used to estimate a lower bound on total TCR beta diversity. The raw public reads went through TCRdb reprocessing: fastp at Q25, MiXCR clone calling, in-frame beta chains kept. Here each entry gathers all rows of one CDR3 protein and keeps the most common genes and DNA. The V and J calls and clone size come from TCRdb's table, not from the authors' own analysis. The sample contains 700,000 to 950,000 distinct CDR3 sequences, roughly 64% of them found a single time. Of the sample, over 20% falls within the top ten clones.

These data come from a study of blood T cells in healthy people across ages (dated by TCRdb to 2015 to 2017). The study in broad terms: In model experiments, template switching captured roughly one uniquely barcoded TCR beta cDNA molecule for every two T cells. To track age-related changes in TCR beta repertoire diversity, the study relied on deep sequencing normalized with unique cDNA molecular identifiers. Four age groups were formed from the donors: young (average approximately 15 years), middle-aged (approximately 39), aged (more than 55) and long-lived (less than 85). To avoid experimental bias, donors of different ages were randomly spread across the sequencing lanes. For two donors (one aged 18 to 30 and one aged 80 or older), the study analyzed two additional independent replicas of 1 million unique cDNA reads from the same blood draw. Overall study results and their limits: The long-lived group showed more naive CD4+ T cells, fewer expanded clones and increased TCR diversity than the aged group, suggesting age selection. Because donor CMV infection status was unknown, age-related changes in expanded clonotypes were potentially confounded. Conclusive comparison of naive and antigen-experienced compartments was prevented by the profiling of bulk unsorted PBMCs. The percentage of naive T cells measured by flow cytometry correlated strongly with observed TCR beta diversity. Observed TCR beta diversity per million T cells fell roughly linearly with age, and a significant reduction was already apparent by age approximately 41. Estimates of total diversity based on one million sequenced T cells were considered lower bounds and underestimates.

Donors were roughly 40 systemically healthy Caucasian individuals from Russia aged roughly 6 to 90 years. Each donor gave roughly 9 milliliters of peripheral blood, drawn into EDTA-treated Vacutainer tubes. Ficoll-Paque density-gradient centrifugation was used to isolate PBMCs, with at least 6.5 million per sample. Trizol reagent was used to extract total RNA from the PBMCs, yielding at least 5.5 micrograms per sample. The percentages of naive CD45RAhigh/CD27high T cells were determined by flow cytometry on a PBMC aliquot from every donor. The receptor was derived from a man aged 25-45 years in good health. The rearranged segments are TRBV29-1 and TRBJ2-1, with the D gene call left open. Sequencing was performed on blood. The CDR3 protein is CSVEDQEQNEQFF. The bases read TGCAGCGTTGAAGATCAGGAGCAGAATGAGCAGTTCTTC.